The 23 T cell receptor beta chains below were found in one sample sequenced in a study of cytomegalovirus exposure and HLA in healthy donors. Vbeta (60) and Jbeta (13) primers were used in the PCR. TCRdb's copy holds only in-frame clones and misses some; the assay was immunoSEQ multiplex PCR. Its table records about 170,000 clones. Sequenced input: PBMCs. The receptors come from a young woman in good health and CMV-seropositive.

The chain is built from TRBV29-1 and TRBJ2-1, with 15 bases matching TRBD2. From germline, CDR1 is SQVTM and CDR2 ANQGSEA. With 6 bases clipped from V and 9 bases from J, the junction kept 6 bases outside the gene matches. This CDR3 spans 14 amino acids. CDR3 residues: CSVPAGLAGGEQFF. CDR3 coding DNA: TGCAGCGTGCCCGCGGGACTAGCGGGAGGTGAGCAGTTCTTC.

V and J are TRBV19 and TRBJ2-1; TRBD2 aligns across 11 bases. The ends lost 6 bases at V and 3 bases at J; junction bases unmatched: 19. Germline CDR1 LNHDA, CDR2 SQIVND (reference sequence). The length of the CDR3 is 20 residues. In DNA form, the CDR3 reads TGTGCCAGTAGGAATTTCCGGGACAGGGTAGCGGGAGGGCTCTACAATGAGCAGTTCTTC. Translated, it gives CASRNFRDRVAGGLYNEQFF.

This rearrangement joins TRBV5-1 to TRBJ2-5; TRBD2 aligns across 11 bases. From germline, CDR1 is SGHRS and CDR2 YFSETQ. The trim removed 4 bases at V and 2 bases at J, leaving 7 bases unmatched. This CDR3 has 16 amino acids. The CDR3 bases are TGCGCCAGCAGCCGCCGGACTAGCGGGCGACAAGAGACCCAGTACTTC. This codes for CASSRRTSGRQETQYF.

This chain connects TRBV30 to TRBJ1-6, with no clear D. The CDR3 contains 17 residues. The germline V and J ends were trimmed by 5 bases and 0 bases, with 17 bases remaining between them. Looked up from germline, CDR1 is GTSNPN and CDR2 is SVGIG (reference sequence). CDR3 region: CAWESGRVSSYNSPLHF. Here the CDR3 DNA reads TGTGCCTGGGAGTCGGGTCGGGTGAGCTCCTATAATTCACCCCTCCACTTT.

The chain combines TRBV5-4 with TRBJ2-5, with 7 bases lining up with TRBD1. The CDR3 extends over 15 amino acids. V shed 4 bases and J 4 bases; nucleotides not matched to a gene: 10. Germline CDR1 SGHNT, CDR2 YYREEE (reference sequence). The CDR3 nucleotides are TGTGCCAGCAGCACCCAGGGGGAGTTAGGAGAGACCCAGTACTTC. Amino acids: CASSTQGELGETQYF.

The gene calls are TRBV5-6 and TRBJ1-1; D unresolved. V shed 0 bases and J shed 4 bases, with 13 bases lying between them. Germline lookup yields CDR1 SGHDT and CDR2 YYEEEE. The CDR3 extends over 15 amino acids. CDR3 nucleotides: TGTGCCAGCAGCTTGGTCGGCACAAGGAGCACTGAAGCTTTCTTT. Its translation is CASSLVGTRSTEAFF.

This chain uses TRBV4-1 with TRBJ2-5; TRBD2 matches 13 bases. The junction had 6 bases not matched to a gene; V was cut back by 0 bases and J by 5 bases. CDR1 is MGHRA, CDR2 YSYEKL, per germline. The length of the CDR3 is 17 residues. The CDR3 sequence: CASSQDGLAGVQETQYF. Written as DNA, the CDR3 is TGCGCCAGCAGCCAAGATGGACTAGCGGGGGTCCAGGAGACCCAGTACTTC.

The rearrangement links TRBV11-3 to TRBJ2-2; tentative D call: TRBD2 (6 bases). Between the trimmed V and J ends, which lost 5 bases and 1 base, there was a span of 14 bases. Germline V lookup: CDR1 SGHNT, CDR2 YENEEA. This CDR3 comprises 16 residues. The CDR3 loop reads CASSLRLRENTGELFF. CDR3 sequence (DNA): TGTGCCAGCAGCCTCCGACTGCGGGAGAACACCGGGGAGCTGTTTTTT.

CDR3 sequence reads: CSARGLRELFF. The DNA of the CDR3 is TGCAGTGCTAGAGGACTCCGGGAGCTGTTTTTT. This chain uses TRBV20-1 with TRBJ2-2; D remains ambiguous. CDR3 length: 11 residues. Germline loops: CDR1 DFQATT, CDR2 SNEGSKA (reference sequence). Trimming pared 1 base from V and 9 bases from J, leaving 6 bases between.

The chain has TRBV15 and TRBJ2-5; 13 bases match TRBD2. J lost 5 bases, V lost 3 bases, and 12 bases had no gene match. Germline CDR1 and CDR2: LNHNV and YYDKDF (reference sequence). The CDR3 has 18 residues. CDR3 sequence reads: CATSRGAPGLAGQETQYF. CDR3 bases: TGTGCCACCAGCAGGGGGGCTCCGGGACTAGCGGGACAGGAGACCCAGTACTTC.

This rearrangement joins TRBV4-3 to TRBJ1-3; no firm D call. The germline CDR1 and CDR2 sequences are LGHNA and YSLEER. The CDR3 is 15 residues long. Trimming left V 0 bases short and J 0 bases short, with 6 bases between. Here the CDR3 reads CASSQDPFSGNTIYF. The CDR3 DNA reads as TGCGCCAGCAGCCAAGATCCCTTCTCTGGAAACACCATATATTTT.

The V and J genes are TRBV18 and TRBJ2-2; D perhaps matches TRBD1 (6 bases). From germline, CDR1 is KGHSH and CDR2 LQKENI. The CDR3 consists of 16 residues. V was pared by 0 bases and J by 1 base, with 9 bases between. CDR3 bases: TGTGCCAGCTCACCACCCTCGACAGGGAACACCGGGGAGCTGTTTTTT. Its translation is CASSPPSTGNTGELFF.

This chain connects TRBV7-9 to TRBJ1-2, with a tentative D call TRBD1 (6 bases). Germline V gene lookup returns CDR1 SEHNR and CDR2 FQNEAQ (reference sequence). V lost 1 base and J 6 bases, leaving 24 bases between the germline ends. The CDR3 loop spans 18 amino acids. The CDR3 region has the DNA TGTGCCAGCAGCTTAGGTTTGCGGCAGGGGTTTGAAGGGGATGGCTACACCTTC. It specifies CASSLGLRQGFEGDGYTF.

The V gene is TRBV5-5, the J gene TRBJ1-2; TRBD1 might be the D (5 bases). CDR1 and CDR2 (germline): SGHKS, YYEKEE (reference sequence). This CDR3 contains 12 residues. V was cut by 8 bases and J by 6 bases, with 14 bases left in between. The CDR3 region is CASRGIRDGYTF. Written as DNA, the CDR3 is TGTGCCAGTAGGGGAATCAGGGATGGCTACACCTTC.

V is TRBV6-6 and J is TRBJ1-3; the D gene is possibly TRBD1 (5 bases). V shed 6 bases and J shed 1 base, with 10 bases lying between them. This CDR3 has 14 residues. The germline gives CDR1 MNHNY, CDR2 SVGAGI (reference sequence). CDR3 DNA sequence: TGTGCCAGCAGAATCGGGGGTTCTGGAAACACCATATATTTT. Its translation: CASRIGGSGNTIYF.

The chain carries TRBV6-5 and TRBJ2-7; 10 bases line up with TRBD2. The CDR3 is made up of 16 amino acids. Germline lookup yields CDR1 MNHEY and CDR2 SVGAGI. Trimming took 0 bases from V and 1 from J; bases not matched to a gene: 3. CDR3 nucleotide sequence: TGTGCCAGCAGTTACTCGCGGACTAGCGGTTCCTACGAGCAGTACTTC. This gives the protein CASSYSRTSGSYEQYF.

The J gene is TRBJ2-7, the V gene TRBV5-1, with D tentatively TRBD2 (5 bases). V lost 7 bases to trimming and J lost 1 base, with 15 bases between them. This CDR3 contains 14 residues. CDR1 SGHRS and CDR2 YFSETQ come from the germline V gene. The CDR3 DNA follows: TGCGCCAGCGCCTCTAGCCCGGGGTCCTACGAGCAGTACTTC. The encoded protein is CASASSPGSYEQYF. The whole variable domain, filled in from reference TRBV5-1 and TRBJ2-7, reads KAGVTQTPRYLIKTRGQQVTLSCSPISGHRSVSWYQQTPGQGLQFLFEYFSETQRNKGNFPGRFSGRQFSNSRSEMNVSTLELGDSALYLCASASSPGSYEQYFGPGTRLTVT.

The chain carries TRBV5-1 and TRBJ2-5; TRBD1 might be the D (5 bases). V gave up 2 bases and J gave up 4 bases, with 9 bases separating them. Germline V gene data show CDR1 as SGHRS and CDR2 as YFSETQ. This CDR3 comprises 13 residues. The CDR3 coding sequence is TGCGCCAGCAGCTTACAGGAACGAGAGACCCAGTACTTC. Its translation is CASSLQERETQYF.

The chain carries TRBV7-3 and TRBJ1-1; 8 bases fit TRBD1. CDR3 size: 15 residues. The V gene's germline CDR1 is SGHTA and CDR2 FQGTGA. Trimming at V came to 4 bases and at J to 3 bases, leaving 7 bases not matched to a gene. The CDR3 reads CASSSSRGPDTEAFF. Written as DNA, the CDR3 is TGTGCCAGCAGCTCCTCCAGGGGGCCTGACACTGAAGCTTTCTTT.

V gene TRBV29-1 combines with J gene TRBJ2-6, with 8 nucleotides matching TRBD2. Trimming took 7 bases from V and 0 from J; bases not matched to a gene: 11. The germline CDR1 and CDR2 sequences are SQVTM and ANQGSEA. The CDR3 has 17 amino acids. The CDR3 nucleotides are TGCAGCGCACTGTCCCATCGGGGGGGCTCTGGGGCCAACGTCCTGACTTTC. It yields the protein CSALSHRGGSGANVLTF. Full variable domain (missing parts from reference TRBV29-1 and TRBJ2-6): SAVISQKPSRDICQRGTSLTIQCQVDSQVTMMFWYRQQPGQSLTLIATANQGSEATYESGFVIDKFPISRPNLTFSTLTVSNMSPEDSSIYLCSALSHRGGSGANVLTFGAGSRLTVL.

A note on this clone: The sample contains more than one DNA sequence encoding this CDR3. The chain uses TRBV2 and TRBJ2-5; 8 positions agree with TRBD2. The CDR3 spans 16 residues. J gave up 5 bases and V 4 bases, and 12 bases lay outside the gene matches. CDR1 is SNHLY, CDR2 FYNNEI, per germline. The CDR3, as DNA: TGTGCCAGCAGTGTTTCTGGGAGCGGGAGCTTGGAGACCCAGTACTTC. It yields the protein CASSVSGSGSLETQYF.

This chain links TRBV9 with TRBJ2-7; no firm D call. Trimming cost V 4 bases and J 3 bases, with 20 bases left between them. CDR1 is SGDLS, CDR2 YYNGEE, per germline. This CDR3 region has 16 residues. CDR3 sequence: CASSSSLQTPNYEQYF. The DNA of the CDR3 is TGTGCCAGCAGCTCATCTCTACAGACACCTAACTACGAGCAGTACTTC.

The chain combines TRBV5-4 with TRBJ2-1; D perhaps matches TRBD1 (6 bases). Germline lookup yields CDR1 SGHNT and CDR2 YYREEE (reference sequence). Between the trimmed V and J ends, which lost 4 bases and 4 bases, there was a span of 12 bases. The CDR3 is made up of 14 amino acids. The CDR3 DNA reads as TGTGCCAGCAGCCCTCCTGACAGGTACAATGAGCAGTTCTTC. Its translation is CASSPPDRYNEQFF.